What follows are 15 T cell receptor beta chains derived from one specimen sequenced in a study of control samples from healthy donors and cancer patients. The repertoire was sequenced with immunoSEQ multiplex PCR; TCRdb's copy has only in-frame clones and lacks some. The table lists nearly 35,000 clones, about 94% of them singletons, with over 1.5% in the top ten. The specimen was PBMCs. Receptors originate from a man aged 35 to 55 with colorectal cancer.

The chain is built from TRBV6-5 and TRBJ1-6; D gene ambiguous. This CDR3 is built from 14 residues. V lost 6 bases, J lost 2 bases, and 8 bases lay in between. The germline CDR1 and CDR2 sequences are MNHEY and SVGAGI. CDR3 sequence: CASRAEAYNSPLHF. For the CDR3, the DNA is TGTGCCAGCAGGGCCGAGGCCTATAATTCACCCCTCCACTTT.

This sequence joins TRBV9 and TRBJ2-1, with D possibly matching TRBD2 (6 bases). Germline CDR1 SGDLS, CDR2 YYNGEE. The CDR3 is 14 amino acids. V lost 6 bases and J lost 8, with 18 bases in between. The CDR3 DNA is TGTGCCAGCACCCGGGACTCCCGGACCGATGAGCAGTTCTTC. Encoded protein: CASTRDSRTDEQFF.

The chain uses TRBV11-2 and TRBJ2-3; TRBD2 agrees at 7 bases. There are 15 residues in the CDR3. J gave up 0 bases and V 5 bases, and 5 bases lay outside the gene matches. Germline CDR1 SGHAT, CDR2 FQNNGV. CDR3 DNA sequence: TGTGCCAGCAGCACAACCGGGGGGAGCACAGATACGCAGTATTTT. Its translation is CASSTTGGSTDTQYF.

The chain employs TRBV9 and TRBJ2-1; 9 nucleotides agree with TRBD2. Looked up from germline, CDR1 is SGDLS and CDR2 is YYNGEE. J lost 6 bases, V lost 1 base, and 5 bases had no gene match. This CDR3 contains 15 residues. CDR3: CASSVMAGGPNEQFF. CDR3 DNA sequence: TGTGCCAGCAGCGTAATGGCGGGGGGGCCCAATGAGCAGTTCTTC.

The chain recombines TRBV12-3 or TRBV12-4 with TRBJ2-7; D gene ambiguous. The CDR3 runs 11 residues. Trimming removed 6 bases at V and 3 bases at J, with 6 bases between. The CDR3 region has the DNA TGTGCCAGCAGCTCCGACTACGAGCAGTACTTC. Its protein product is CASSSDYEQYF.

This sequence joins TRBV24-1 and TRBJ2-2; the D is unclear. The CDR3 runs to 16 residues. The ends were cut back, 3 bases at V and 7 bases at J, with 17 bases in the middle. CDR1 is KGHDR and CDR2 is SFDVKD in the germline V gene. In nucleotides, the CDR3 is TGTGCCACCAGTGATGGCGACGGACCCTTAATCGGGGAGCTGTTTTTT. It is translated as CATSDGDGPLIGELFF.

The rearrangement joins TRBV6-6 to TRBJ1-1, with D hard to call. The CDR3 runs 12 residues. The V end was cut by 5 bases, the J end by 2 bases, with 6 bases between. Looked up from germline, CDR1 is MNHNY and CDR2 is SVGAGI (reference sequence). The CDR3 protein is CASSQVNTEAFF. The CDR3 bases are TGTGCCAGCAGTCAGGTCAACACTGAAGCTTTCTTT.

The chain recombines TRBV7-9 with TRBJ2-2; a possible D gene is TRBD1 (5 bases). With 5 bases removed from V and 6 bases from J, the gap between germline ends came to 13 bases. The CDR3 totals 14 residues. The germline gives CDR1 SEHNR, CDR2 FQNEAQ (reference sequence). Here the CDR3 reads CASSAFVGAGELFF. In DNA form, the CDR3 reads TGTGCCAGCAGCGCCTTTGTAGGGGCCGGGGAGCTGTTTTTT.

This rearrangement joins TRBV3-1 (or the pseudogene TRBV3-2) to TRBJ2-7; 11 nucleotides match TRBD2. CDR3 length equals 15 residues. After removal of 4 bases from V and 3 bases from J, the junction contained 5 bases not matched to a gene. The germline V gene has CDR1 LGHDT and CDR2 YNNKEL (reference sequence). Here the CDR3 reads CASSLLAGGFYEQYF. Written as DNA, the CDR3 is TGTGCCAGCAGCCTTCTAGCGGGGGGTTTCTACGAGCAGTACTTC.

V usage is TRBV19 and J usage is TRBJ1-5; possible D gene TRBD1, 6 bases. CDR1 LNHDA and CDR2 SQIVND come from the germline V gene (reference sequence). Trimming cost V 5 bases and J 4 bases, with 21 bases left between them. There are 17 residues in the CDR3. The CDR3 here is CASSFRTELYQNQPQHF. The CDR3 DNA reads as TGTGCCAGTAGTTTCAGGACAGAACTTTATCAAAATCAGCCCCAGCATTTT.

V is TRBV2 and J is TRBJ2-7; a possible D gene is TRBD2 (6 bases). Per the germline V gene, CDR1 is SNHLY and CDR2 is FYNNEI. This CDR3 region has 15 residues. V was clipped by 6 bases and J by 3 bases, with 18 bases between them. CDR3 coding DNA: TGTGCCAGCAGAGAAAACCCCGGGACTTTCTACGAGCAGTACTTC. It is translated as CASRENPGTFYEQYF.

This clone was detected only once. V usage is TRBV5-1 and J usage is TRBJ2-7, with D possibly TRBD1 on 5 matching bases. Trimming stripped 4 bases from V and 0 bases from J, with 14 bases between. This CDR3 spans 15 amino acids. Germline CDR1 reads SGHRS; CDR2 reads YFSETQ. The CDR3 reads CASSMLDSLSYEQYF. CDR3 DNA sequence: TGCGCCAGCAGCATGCTTGACAGCCTCTCCTACGAGCAGTACTTC.

This clone was picked up one time. The chain links TRBV6-5 to TRBJ2-3; maybe TRBD2 (6 bases). Trimming pared 6 bases from V and 1 base from J, leaving 14 bases between. The length of the CDR3 is 15 residues. CDR1 is MNHEY and CDR2 is SVGAGI in the germline V gene. Here the CDR3 reads CASSEWDSRTDTQYF. The CDR3 nucleotides read TGTGCCAGCAGCGAGTGGGACTCTCGCACAGATACGCAGTATTTT.

The chain is built from TRBV7-9 and TRBJ1-2; weak D call: TRBD1 (6 bases). The CDR3 totals 14 residues. V lost 3 bases and J 2 bases, leaving 10 bases between the germline ends. Germline values: CDR1 SEHNR, CDR2 FQNEAQ (reference sequence). The CDR3 sequence is CASSLGGRNYGYTF. In DNA form, the CDR3 reads TGTGCCAGCAGCTTGGGGGGGCGGAACTATGGCTACACCTTC.

The chain recombines TRBV27 with TRBJ1-1; D ambiguous. CDR1 MNHEY and CDR2 SMNVEV come from the germline V gene (reference sequence). Trimming shortened V by 3 bases and J by 1 base, and 15 bases separated the two germline ends. The CDR3 contains 16 residues. CDR3 sequence reads: CASSLLKTKPNTEAFF. The CDR3 DNA reads TGTGCCAGCAGTTTGCTAAAGACGAAACCGAACACTGAAGCTTTCTTT.